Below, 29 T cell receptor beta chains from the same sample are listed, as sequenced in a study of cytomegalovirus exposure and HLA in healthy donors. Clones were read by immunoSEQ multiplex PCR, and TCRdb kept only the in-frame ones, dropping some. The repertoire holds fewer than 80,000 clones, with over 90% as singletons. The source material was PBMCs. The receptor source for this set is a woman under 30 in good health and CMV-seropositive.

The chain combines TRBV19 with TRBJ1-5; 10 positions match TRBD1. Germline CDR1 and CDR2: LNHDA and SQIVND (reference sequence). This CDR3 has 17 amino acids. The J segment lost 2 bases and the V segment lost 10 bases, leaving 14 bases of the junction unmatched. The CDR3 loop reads CATQPGQGNFGNQPQHF. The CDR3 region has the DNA TGTGCCACCCAACCGGGACAGGGGAATTTCGGCAATCAGCCCCAGCATTTT.

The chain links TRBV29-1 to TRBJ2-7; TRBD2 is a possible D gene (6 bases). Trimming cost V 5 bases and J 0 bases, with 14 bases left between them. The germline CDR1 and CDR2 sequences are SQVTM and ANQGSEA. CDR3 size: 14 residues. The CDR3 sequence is CSVLGGDVSYEQYF. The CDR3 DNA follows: TGCAGCGTTTTGGGGGGAGACGTCTCCTACGAGCAGTACTTC.

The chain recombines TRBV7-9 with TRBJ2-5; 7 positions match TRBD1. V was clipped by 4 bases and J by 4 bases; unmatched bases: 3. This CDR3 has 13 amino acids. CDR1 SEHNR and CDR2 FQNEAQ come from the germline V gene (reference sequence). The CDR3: CASSWTGIETQYF. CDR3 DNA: TGTGCCAGCAGCTGGACAGGAATAGAGACCCAGTACTTC.

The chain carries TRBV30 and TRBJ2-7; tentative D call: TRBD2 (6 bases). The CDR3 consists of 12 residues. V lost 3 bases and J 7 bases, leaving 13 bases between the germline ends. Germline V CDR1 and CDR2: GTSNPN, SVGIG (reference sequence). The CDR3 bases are TGTGCCTGGAGCGAGACGGCGGGAGAGCAGTACTTC. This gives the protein CAWSETAGEQYF.

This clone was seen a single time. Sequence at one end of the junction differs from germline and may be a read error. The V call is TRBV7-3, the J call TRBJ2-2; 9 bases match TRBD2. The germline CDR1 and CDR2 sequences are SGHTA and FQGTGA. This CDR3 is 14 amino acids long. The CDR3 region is CASSPSGNAGELFF. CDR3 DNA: TGTGCCAGCAGCCCTAGCGGGAACGCCGGGGAGCTGTTTTTT.

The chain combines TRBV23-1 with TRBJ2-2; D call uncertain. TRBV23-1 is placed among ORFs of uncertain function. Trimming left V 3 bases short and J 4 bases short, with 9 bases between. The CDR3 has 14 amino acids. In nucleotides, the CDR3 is TGCGCCAGCAGTCATGAGAGACTCACCGGGGAGCTGTTTTTT. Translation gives CASSHERLTGELFF.

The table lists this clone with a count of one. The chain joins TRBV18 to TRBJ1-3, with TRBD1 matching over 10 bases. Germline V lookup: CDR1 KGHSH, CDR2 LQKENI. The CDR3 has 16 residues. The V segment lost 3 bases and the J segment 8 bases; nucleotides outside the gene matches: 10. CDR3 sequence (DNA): TGTGCCAGCTCACCCGGTCAGACAGGGGGCGCGGACACCATATATTTT. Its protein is CASSPGQTGGADTIYF.

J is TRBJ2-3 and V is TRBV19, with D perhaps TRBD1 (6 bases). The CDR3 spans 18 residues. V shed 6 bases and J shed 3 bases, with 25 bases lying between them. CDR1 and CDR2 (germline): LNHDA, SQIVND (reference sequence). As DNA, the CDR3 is TGTGCCAGTAGCCATGGGACATTTGGTTCTTTTAGGACAGATACGCAGTATTTT. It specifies CASSHGTFGSFRTDTQYF.

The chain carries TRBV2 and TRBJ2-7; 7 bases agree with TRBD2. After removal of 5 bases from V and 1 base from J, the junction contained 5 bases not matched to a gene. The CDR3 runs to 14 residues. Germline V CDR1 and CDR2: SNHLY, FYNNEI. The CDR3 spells CASSPASGSYEQYF. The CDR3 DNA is TGTGCCAGCAGTCCAGCTAGCGGATCCTACGAGCAGTACTTC.

The CDR3 nucleotides are TGTGCCAGCAGCTTAGGGGTAGCGGGAGGGCGTTTCACAGATACGCAGTATTTT. Its protein product is CASSLGVAGGRFTDTQYF. The chain has TRBV7-8 and TRBJ2-3; 11 bases are shared with TRBD2. Germline values: CDR1 SGHVS, CDR2 FQNEAQ. J lost 2 bases, V lost 1 base, and 8 bases had no gene match. The CDR3 sequence is 18 residues long.

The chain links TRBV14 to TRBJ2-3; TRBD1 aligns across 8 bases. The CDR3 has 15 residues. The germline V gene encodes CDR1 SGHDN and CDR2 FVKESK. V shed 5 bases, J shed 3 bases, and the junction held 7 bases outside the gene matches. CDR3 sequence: CASSITGGWTDTQYF. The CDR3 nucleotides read TGTGCCAGCAGCATTACAGGGGGTTGGACAGATACGCAGTATTTT.

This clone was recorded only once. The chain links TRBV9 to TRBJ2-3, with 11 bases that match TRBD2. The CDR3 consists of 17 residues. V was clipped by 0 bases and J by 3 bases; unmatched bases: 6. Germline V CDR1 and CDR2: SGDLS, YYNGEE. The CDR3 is CASSVEGLADATDTQYF. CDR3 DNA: TGTGCCAGCAGCGTAGAGGGACTAGCGGACGCAACAGATACGCAGTATTTT. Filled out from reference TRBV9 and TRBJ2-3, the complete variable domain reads DSGVTQTPKHLITATGQRVTLRCSPRSGDLSVYWYQQSLDQGLQFLIQYYNGEERAKGNILERFSAQQFPDLHSELNLSSLELGDSALYFCASSVEGLADATDTQYFGPGTRLTVL.

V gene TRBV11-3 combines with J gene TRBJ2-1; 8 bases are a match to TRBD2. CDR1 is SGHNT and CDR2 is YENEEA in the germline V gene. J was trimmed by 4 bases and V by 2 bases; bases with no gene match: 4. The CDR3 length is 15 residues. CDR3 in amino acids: CASSLMASGYNEQFF. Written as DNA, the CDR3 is TGTGCCAGCAGCTTAATGGCTAGCGGGTACAATGAGCAGTTCTTC.

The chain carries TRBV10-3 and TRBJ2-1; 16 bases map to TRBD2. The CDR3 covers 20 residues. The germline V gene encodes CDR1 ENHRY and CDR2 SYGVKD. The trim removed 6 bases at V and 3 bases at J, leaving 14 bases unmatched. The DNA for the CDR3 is TGTGCCATCAGCGAGGACACCGGGACTAGCGGGAGGGAATTCTACAATGAGCAGTTCTTC. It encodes CAISEDTGTSGREFYNEQFF.

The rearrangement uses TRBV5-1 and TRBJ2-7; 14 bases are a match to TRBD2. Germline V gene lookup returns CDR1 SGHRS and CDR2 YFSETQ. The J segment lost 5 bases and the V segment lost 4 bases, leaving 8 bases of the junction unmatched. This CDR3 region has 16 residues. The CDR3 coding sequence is TGCGCCAGCAGCCTGGGGACTAGCGGGAGTAGGGACGAGCAGTACTTC. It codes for CASSLGTSGSRDEQYF.

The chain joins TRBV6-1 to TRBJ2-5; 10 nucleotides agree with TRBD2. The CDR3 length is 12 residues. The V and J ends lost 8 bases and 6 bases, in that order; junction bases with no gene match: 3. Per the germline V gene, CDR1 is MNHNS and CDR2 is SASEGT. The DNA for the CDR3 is TGTGCCAGCGCTAGCGGGAGACAGACCCAGTACTTC. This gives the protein CASASGRQTQYF.

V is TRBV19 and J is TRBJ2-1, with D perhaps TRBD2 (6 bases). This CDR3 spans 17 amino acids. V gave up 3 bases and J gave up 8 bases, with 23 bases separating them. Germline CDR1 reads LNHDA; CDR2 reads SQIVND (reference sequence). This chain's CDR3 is CASSMHPGGKRVDEQFF. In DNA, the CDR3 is TGTGCCAGTAGTATGCACCCCGGGGGTAAGAGGGTGGATGAGCAGTTCTTC.

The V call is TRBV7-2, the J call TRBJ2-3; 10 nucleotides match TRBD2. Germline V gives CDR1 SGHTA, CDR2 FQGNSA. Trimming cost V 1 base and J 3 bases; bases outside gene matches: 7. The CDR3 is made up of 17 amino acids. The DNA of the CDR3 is TGTGCCAGCAGCTTAGGGGGACCTAGCGGGAGAACAGATACGCAGTATTTT. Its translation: CASSLGGPSGRTDTQYF.

CDR3 in amino acids: CASSVGGGDGQPQHF. The CDR3 DNA reads TGTGCCAGCAGCGTAGGGGGAGGGGATGGTCAGCCCCAGCATTTT. V usage is TRBV9 and J usage is TRBJ1-5; TRBD1 might be the D (5 bases). The germline V gene encodes CDR1 SGDLS and CDR2 YYNGEE. Trimming took off 0 bases at V and 6 bases at J, with 13 bases between the two ends. This CDR3 comprises 15 residues.

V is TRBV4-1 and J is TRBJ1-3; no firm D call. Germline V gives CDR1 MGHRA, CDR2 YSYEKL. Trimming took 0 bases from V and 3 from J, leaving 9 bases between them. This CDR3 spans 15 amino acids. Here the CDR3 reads CASSQDRSIGNTIYF. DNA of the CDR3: TGCGCCAGCAGCCAAGATCGGAGTATTGGAAACACCATATATTTT.

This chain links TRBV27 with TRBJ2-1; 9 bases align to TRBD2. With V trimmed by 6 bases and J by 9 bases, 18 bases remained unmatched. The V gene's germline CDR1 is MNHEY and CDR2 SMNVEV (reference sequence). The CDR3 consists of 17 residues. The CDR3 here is CASSPDGLAHRTGEQFF. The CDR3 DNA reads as TGTGCCAGCAGCCCTGACGGACTAGCGCACCGCACAGGTGAGCAGTTCTTC.

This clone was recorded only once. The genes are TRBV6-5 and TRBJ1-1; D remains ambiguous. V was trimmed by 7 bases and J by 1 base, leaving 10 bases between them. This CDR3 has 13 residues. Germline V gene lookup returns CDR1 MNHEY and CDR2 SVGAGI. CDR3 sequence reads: CASTKTENTEAFF. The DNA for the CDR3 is TGTGCCAGCACCAAAACAGAGAACACTGAAGCTTTCTTT.

CDR3 nucleotide sequence: TGCGCCAGCAGTTCCGGGACAGGGGGCATTTGGTATGGCTACACCTTC. Protein: CASSSGTGGIWYGYTF. This chain uses TRBV5-1 with TRBJ1-2; 12 bases agree with TRBD1. Losses at the gene ends were 5 bases for V and 5 bases for J; bases not matched to a gene: 10. The CDR3 is 16 amino acids. From germline, CDR1 is SGHRS and CDR2 YFSETQ.

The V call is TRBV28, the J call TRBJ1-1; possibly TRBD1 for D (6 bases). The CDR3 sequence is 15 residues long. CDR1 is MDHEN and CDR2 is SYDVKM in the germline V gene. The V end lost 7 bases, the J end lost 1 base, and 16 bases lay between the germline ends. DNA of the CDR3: TGTGCCAGCAACCCTCGGGGGGGGGCGAACACTGAAGCTTTCTTT. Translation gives CASNPRGGANTEAFF.

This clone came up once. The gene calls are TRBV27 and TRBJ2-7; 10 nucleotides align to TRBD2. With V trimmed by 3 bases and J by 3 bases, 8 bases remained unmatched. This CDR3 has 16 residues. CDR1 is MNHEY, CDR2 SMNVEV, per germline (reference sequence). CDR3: CASSLGSGRPYYEQYF. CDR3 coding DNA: TGTGCCAGCAGTTTGGGTAGCGGGAGGCCGTACTACGAGCAGTACTTC.

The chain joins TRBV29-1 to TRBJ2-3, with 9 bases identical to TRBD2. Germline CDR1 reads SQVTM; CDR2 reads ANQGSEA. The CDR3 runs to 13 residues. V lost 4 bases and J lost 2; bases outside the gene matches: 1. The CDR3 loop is CSVGLAVTDTQYF. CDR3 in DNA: TGCAGCGTTGGACTAGCGGTCACAGATACGCAGTATTTT.

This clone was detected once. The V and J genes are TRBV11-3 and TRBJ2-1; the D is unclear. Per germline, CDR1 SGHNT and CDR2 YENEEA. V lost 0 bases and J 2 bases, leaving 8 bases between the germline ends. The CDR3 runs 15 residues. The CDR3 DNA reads TGTGCCAGCAGCTTAGAGGGCGAGACCTACAATGAGCAGTTCTTC. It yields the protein CASSLEGETYNEQFF.

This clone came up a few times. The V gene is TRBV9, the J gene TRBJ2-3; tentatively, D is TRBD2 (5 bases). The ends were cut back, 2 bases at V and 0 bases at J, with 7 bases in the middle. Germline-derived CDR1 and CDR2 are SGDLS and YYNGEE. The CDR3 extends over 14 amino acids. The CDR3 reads CASSVSVSTDTQYF. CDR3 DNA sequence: TGTGCCAGCAGCGTTAGCGTTAGCACAGATACGCAGTATTTT.

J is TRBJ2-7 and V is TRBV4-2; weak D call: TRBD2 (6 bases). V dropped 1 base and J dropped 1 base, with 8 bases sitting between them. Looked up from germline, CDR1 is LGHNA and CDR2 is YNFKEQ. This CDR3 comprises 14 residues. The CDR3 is CASSQAEGSYEQYF. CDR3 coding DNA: TGTGCCAGCAGCCAAGCGGAGGGTTCCTACGAGCAGTACTTC.